This TCR beta chain was recovered during a study of blood T cell repertoires in COVID-19. This table comes from immunoSEQ multiplex PCR, and its TCRdb copy is limited to in-frame clones, with some not included. The table shows around 63,000 clones, with over 60% occurring only once. The V gene end was trimmed by 6 bases and the J gene end by 6 bases; junction bases not matched to a gene: 14. The CDR3 extends over 16 amino acids. From germline, CDR1 is LNHDA and CDR2 SQIVND (reference sequence). The chain has TRBV19 and TRBJ1-1; 9 nucleotides agree with TRBD1. The source is a woman aged 70-85 years with COVID-19, enrolled during active disease. The material sequenced was peripheral blood. CDR3 loop: CASSLGQGLGGPEAFF. For the CDR3, the DNA is TGTGCCAGTAGCCTGGGACAGGGCTTAGGTGGCCCTGAAGCTTTCTTT. Full variable domain (outside the CDR3, taken from reference TRBV19 and TRBJ1-1): DGGITQSPKYLFRKEGQNVTLSCEQNLNHDAMYWYRQDPGQGLRLIYYSQIVNDFQKGDIAEGYSVSREKKESFPLTVTSAQKNPTAFYLCASSLGQGLGGPEAFFGQGTRLTVV.